Reported below is one TCR beta chain. Germline V gives CDR1 MNHEY, CDR2 SVGAGI. This CDR3 is built from 12 residues. V gave up 6 bases and J gave up 8 bases, with 8 bases separating them. The table came from immunoSEQ multiplex PCR; TCRdb's copy has only in-frame clones and leaves some out. The sample includes nearly 110,000 clones, more than 70% of them seen just once. This sample is drawn from a study of blood T cell repertoires in COVID-19. This chain joins TRBV6-5 and TRBJ1-6; TRBD1 might be the D (6 bases). This clonotype originated in a human donor in a cohort sampled during active COVID-19. Input material: peripheral blood. In DNA, the CDR3 is TGTGCCAGCAGACAGGGTTATTCACCCCTCCACTTT. This codes for CASRQGYSPLHF.